The sequence of this TCR beta chain was determined in a study of a mutant IDH1 vaccine in newly diagnosed glioma. Study as a whole: The start of vaccination came 4-6 weeks after radiotherapy alone, or with temozolomide cycles. Treated patients had a mean age of approximately 40 years and a sex split that was around 60% male and about 38% female. Points from the study as a whole: Researchers report vaccine-induced immune responses in roughly 94% of patients.

Sequencing used immunoSEQ multiplex PCR; TCRdb keeps in-frame clones, though not all of them. The table shows approximately 39,000 clones, with roughly 76% occurring only once. With regard to this clone: The antigen remains undetermined.

Time point: week 5, during vaccination. The study gave 300 ug of mutant IDH1 20-mer peptide per vaccine dose, with topical imiquimod. This TCR came from a man aged 45 to 65 with glioma. The material sequenced was PBMCs, taken from a glioma patient whose treatment included an IDH1 peptide vaccine.

The DNA of the CDR3 is TGTGCTAGTGGTTTGGTACAAGGTAGCTACACCTTC. Translation: CASGLVQGSYTF. V is TRBV12-5 and J is TRBJ1-2, with D uncertain. The CDR3 loop spans 12 amino acids. The ends were cut back, 0 bases at V and 9 bases at J, with 8 bases in the middle. Germline CDR1 is LGHNT and CDR2 is FRNRAP.